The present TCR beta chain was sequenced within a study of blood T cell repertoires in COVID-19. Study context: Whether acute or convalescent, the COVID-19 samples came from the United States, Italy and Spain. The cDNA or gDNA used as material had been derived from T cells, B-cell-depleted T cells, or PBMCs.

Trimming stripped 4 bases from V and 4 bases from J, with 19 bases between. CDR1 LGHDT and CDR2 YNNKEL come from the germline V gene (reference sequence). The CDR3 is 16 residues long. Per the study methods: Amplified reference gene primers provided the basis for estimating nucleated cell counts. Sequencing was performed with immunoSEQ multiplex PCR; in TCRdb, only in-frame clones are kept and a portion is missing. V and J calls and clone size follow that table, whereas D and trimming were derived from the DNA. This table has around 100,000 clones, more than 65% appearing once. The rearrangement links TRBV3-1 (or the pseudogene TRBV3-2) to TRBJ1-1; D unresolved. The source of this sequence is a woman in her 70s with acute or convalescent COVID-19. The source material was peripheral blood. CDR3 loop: CASSPPHSDWITEAFF. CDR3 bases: TGTGCCAGCAGCCCCCCGCACTCGGACTGGATCACTGAAGCTTTCTTT.